This T cell receptor (beta chain) was found in a study of shared clonotypes between healthy human individuals. Study findings and constraints: Estimated clonotype richness was generally higher in naive than memory subsets.

This CDR3 comprises 15 residues. With respect to this clone: Its specificity is unknown.

Genomic DNA from each subset was divided evenly over several immunoSEQ plates. Some clones are missing from TCRdb's copy, which holds only in-frame ones; the method was immunoSEQ multiplex PCR. The repertoire consists of around 550,000 clones, with 85% to 95% occurring once and the leading ten covering over 0.09%. Naive CD8 cells comprised CD45RO-negative, CCR7-positively selected cells, excluding terminally differentiated effector memory CD45RA+ cells. Caucasian adults living in Nashville, Tennessee, provided all samples. This sequence was found in a woman younger than 45 in good health. The sequenced sample was naive CD8+ T cells sorted from blood. The V and J genes are TRBV21-1 and TRBJ2-3. TRBV21-1 is described as a pseudogene. The CDR3 DNA reads TGTGCCACCAGGGGGCTCGGGAAGAGCACAGATACGCAGTATTTT. It yields the protein CATRGLGKSTDTQYF.